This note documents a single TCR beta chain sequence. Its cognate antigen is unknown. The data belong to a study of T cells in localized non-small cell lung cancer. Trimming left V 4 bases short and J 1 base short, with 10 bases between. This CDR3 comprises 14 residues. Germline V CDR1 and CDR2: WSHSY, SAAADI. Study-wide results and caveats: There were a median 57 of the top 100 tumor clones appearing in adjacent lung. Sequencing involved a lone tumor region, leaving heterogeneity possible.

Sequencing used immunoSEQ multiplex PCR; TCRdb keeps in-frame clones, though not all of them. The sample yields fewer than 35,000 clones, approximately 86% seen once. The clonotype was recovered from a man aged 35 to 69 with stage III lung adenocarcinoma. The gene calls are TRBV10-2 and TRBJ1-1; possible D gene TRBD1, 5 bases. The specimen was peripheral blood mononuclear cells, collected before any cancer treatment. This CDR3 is CASSGLQENTEAFF. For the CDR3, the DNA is TGCGCCAGCAGTGGACTACAGGAGAACACTGAAGCTTTCTTT.